This is a list of T cell receptor beta chains from one sample in a study of T-cell memory formation after mild COVID-19. TCRdb reanalysed the 5' RACE reads using MiXCR and keeps one entry per CDR3 protein. This sample has 100,000 to 150,000 distinct CDR3 sequences, with approximately 15% found just once. The sample taken for sequencing was PBMCs or a T cell subset sorted from them (not recorded which). These receptor sequences come from a man aged 18 to 29 who had mild COVID-19 (a few samples of this study predate the infection). Cell type and time point are not known. CDR3s include the opening cysteine and the closing phenylalanine or tryptophan. A D gene is named only where the DNA matches it firmly. For some rows the clone size is stated as once, few or many, or as a class when expanded; others skip it.

v_gene: TRBV6-5; abundance: few; j_gene: TRBJ1-5; d_gene: .; CDR3nt: TGTGCCAGCAGTTCTAGGACAGCAGGGGAGCCCCAGCATTTT; CDR3aa: CASSSRTAGEPQHF
v_gene: TRBV6-5; abundance: .; j_gene: TRBJ1-3; d_gene: .; CDR3nt: TGTGCCAGCAGTTACTCGATCCCGGGTCAGCCCTATTCTGGAAACACCATATATTTT; CDR3aa: CASSYSIPGQPYSGNTIYF
v_gene: TRBV4-2; abundance: few; j_gene: TRBJ2-1; d_gene: .; CDR3nt: TGTGCCAGCACATCCCAGGGGGGGGACAGATCGGTAGGTGAGCAGTTCTTC; CDR3aa: CASTSQGGDRSVGEQFF
v_gene: TRBV10-1; abundance: few; j_gene: TRBJ2-3; d_gene: .; CDR3nt: TGCGCCAGCAGTGATAGGCTTGTTAGCACAGATACGCAGTATTTT; CDR3aa: CASSDRLVSTDTQYF
v_gene: TRBV9; abundance: few; j_gene: TRBJ2-5; d_gene: TRBD2; CDR3nt: TGTGCCAGCAGCGAAGGGACTAGCGGGGCGGAGTCGACCCAGTACTTC; CDR3aa: CASSEGTSGAESTQYF
v_gene: TRBV12-3/TRBV12-4; abundance: few; j_gene: TRBJ2-5; d_gene: .; CDR3nt: TGTGCCAGCAGTGGTCAGGGGCCCCAAGAGACCCAGTACTTC; CDR3aa: CASSGQGPQETQYF
v_gene: TRBV18; abundance: .; j_gene: TRBJ2-1; d_gene: TRBD1; CDR3nt: TGTGCCAGCTCAACAAGACAGGGAAAAGGCGATGAGCAGTTCTTC; CDR3aa: CASSTRQGKGDEQFF
v_gene: TRBV7-9; abundance: .; j_gene: TRBJ1-2; d_gene: .; CDR3nt: TGTGCCAGCAGGCTGGACGTAATTAACTATGGCTACACCTTC; CDR3aa: CASRLDVINYGYTF
v_gene: TRBV7-3; abundance: .; j_gene: TRBJ2-3; d_gene: .; CDR3nt: TGTGCCAGCAGCTCCGGGGACTGGGGTACGCAGTATTTT; CDR3aa: CASSSGDWGTQYF
v_gene: TRBV5-1; abundance: few; j_gene: TRBJ2-3; d_gene: .; CDR3nt: TGCGCCAGCAGCGGAGAAAACACAGATACGCAGTATTTT; CDR3aa: CASSGENTDTQYF
v_gene: TRBV7-2; abundance: few; j_gene: TRBJ1-5; d_gene: .; CDR3nt: TGTGCCAGCAGCTTAGGGTCAGGGTTAGGGCAGCCCCAGCATTTT; CDR3aa: CASSLGSGLGQPQHF
v_gene: TRBV29-1; abundance: .; j_gene: TRBJ1-5; d_gene: .; CDR3nt: TGCAGCGTAACAGGGCCTCAGCCCCAGCATTTT; CDR3aa: CSVTGPQPQHF
v_gene: TRBV18; abundance: .; j_gene: TRBJ1-1; d_gene: .; CDR3nt: TGTGCCAGCTCACCTCAGGGAGATATGAACACTGAAGCTTTCTTT; CDR3aa: CASSPQGDMNTEAFF
v_gene: TRBV11-1; abundance: many; j_gene: TRBJ2-4; d_gene: TRBD1; CDR3nt: TGTGCCAGCAGCTCCTCACAGGGGGCGAAAAACATTCAGTACTTC; CDR3aa: CASSSSQGAKNIQYF
v_gene: TRBV12-3/TRBV12-4; abundance: .; j_gene: TRBJ1-1; d_gene: .; CDR3nt: TGTGCCAGCAGTTTCACGCAGGGTTCAGAAGCTTTCTTT; CDR3aa: CASSFTQGSEAFF